This T cell receptor beta chain was found in a study of T cells in Graves' hyperthyroidism and ophthalmopathy. Study overall: Once the initial diagnosis was made, peripheral blood was obtained before any treatment.

It was uncontrolled infection, other autoimmune disease, pregnancy or lactation that excluded patients. This clonotype has at least ten counts. Amplified TCR beta CDR3 regions came from RNA transcripts. With the HTBI primer set, the TCR CDR3 went through a first round of RT-PCR. TCRdb re-derived calls from the multiplex PCR reads in MiXCR, one entry per CDR3 protein. The sample shows over 650,000 distinct CDR3 sequences, over 15% of them seen only once. After removal of 7 bases from V and 8 bases from J, the junction contained 7 bases not matched to a gene. Per germline, CDR1 SNHLY and CDR2 FYNNEI. This CDR3 comprises 15 residues.

This clonotype was obtained from a young man with Graves' hyperthyroidism. The specimen sequenced was blood. The chain is built from TRBV2 and TRBJ2-2, with 13 bases lining up with TRBD2. The DNA of the CDR3 is TGTGCCAGCATCGCCGGACTAGCGGGAGCTGGGGAGCTGTTTTTT. Protein product: CASIAGLAGAGELFF.